These T cell receptor beta chains were read from a single sample in a study of control samples from healthy donors and cancer patients. Using immunoSEQ multiplex PCR, the repertoire was profiled, and TCRdb retains in-frame clones only, with some absent. The table lists roughly 170,000 clones, around 90% of them singletons. Source material: blood. The receptors originated from a woman under 40 in good health. Each CDR3 is given without its conserved first and last residue.

v_call	j_call	cdr3_aa
TRBV6-5	TRBJ2-1	ASSSDIGSYNEQF
TRBV19	TRBJ2-5	ASSRGRLQETQY
TRBV6-1	TRBJ1-2	ASSEPQRGYT
TRBV14	TRBJ2-1	ASSPPWAGAYNEQF
TRBV11-1	TRBJ2-7	ASSSDTRPYEQY
TRBV6-5	TRBJ1-1	ASTGTGFSEAF
TRBV5-1	TRBJ1-4	ASSGGQGKSEKLF
TRBV5-1	TRBJ2-2	ASNPGHSNTGELF
TRBV19	TRBJ1-4	ASSTDRDGIWQEKLF
TRBV11-2	TRBJ1-3	ASSLGGGFDGNTIY
TRBV4-1	TRBJ2-3	ASSPRTEFFADTQY
TRBV2	TRBJ2-6	ASLKDRGAGANVLT
TRBV27	TRBJ1-1	ASSVTETNTEAF
TRBV5-1	TRBJ2-1	ASRAPMLHEQF
TRBV7-2	TRBJ2-5	ASSLVESGRAAETQY
TRBV12-3/TRBV12-4	TRBJ1-3	ASSLFGNTIY
TRBV6-5	TRBJ2-7	ASRNRGPTYEQY